A selection of T cell receptor beta chains follows, all from one sample in a study of CXCR3-negative and CXCR3-positive naive CD8 T cells. Each CDR3 protein gets one entry in TCRdb, which reprocessed the 5' RACE reads and gives no DNA. The repertoire table contains 50,000 to 75,000 distinct CDR3 sequences. Sequencing was performed on naive CXCR3- CD8+ T cells from blood. These receptors all stem from a human donor in good health. Some clones in this sample may be carry-over from other donors' samples. Each CDR3 is given with its conserved first and last residue. Not all rows give a size; the values are once, few, many and, for expanded clones, a class.

j_gene | abundance | v_gene | CDR3aa
TRBJ2-1 | - | TRBV7-3 | CASSLAGGPEQFF
TRBJ2-7 | - | TRBV7-9 | CASSLGLEVDYEQYF
TRBJ1-1 | - | TRBV20-1 | CSARGQGDTEAFF
TRBJ2-7 | - | TRBV4-2 | CASSQDLGPSSYEQYF
TRBJ1-5 | - | TRBV24-1 | CATSVADGQPQHF
TRBJ1-1 | - | TRBV4-1 | CASSPTGTHNPNTEAFF
TRBJ1-3 | - | TRBV28 | CASRLTGSGGNTIYF
TRBJ1-1 | - | TRBV10-3 | CAISESDRFSFF
TRBJ2-5 | - | TRBV29-1 | CSVHREETQYF
TRBJ2-7 | - | TRBV29-1 | CSVESGSSYEQYF
TRBJ2-7 | - | TRBV4-3 | CASSQDPSSYEQYF
TRBJ2-7 | medium-sized | TRBV10-2 | CASSESREQYF
TRBJ1-2 | - | TRBV9 | CASSVQDDKEGVF
TRBJ1-5 | - | TRBV10-3 | CAINDPDQPQHF
TRBJ2-3 | - | TRBV29-1 | CSVPASTSGGASTDTQYF
TRBJ2-5 | - | TRBV11-3 | CASRHRVRETQYF
TRBJ2-7 | - | TRBV4-1 | CASSQGTGVHEQYF